What follows is one T cell receptor beta chain and its context. As yet, its antigen is unknown. These data are taken from a study of graft-versus-host responses after intestinal transplantation. The CDR3 is 11 amino acids. Trimming took off 4 bases at V and 6 bases at J, with 4 bases between the two ends. The V gene's germline CDR1 is DFQATT and CDR2 SNEGSKA (reference sequence). Study-wide findings and caveats: Allografts from individuals with graft-donor T cell macrochimerism displayed high graft-versus-host to host-versus-graft clonal ratios.

The data were produced by immunoSEQ multiplex PCR, yet TCRdb's version contains in-frame clones alone and is incomplete. The table includes roughly 93,000 clones, approximately 95% detected once. The receptor was isolated from a human donor who received an intestinal transplant. The V and J genes are TRBV20-1 and TRBJ1-6; D not resolved. Source: unstimulated CD8+ T cells sorted from spleen or lymph node cells, taken before intestinal transplant. The CDR3 protein is CSAILNSPLHF. CDR3 in DNA: TGCAGTGCTATTCTTAATTCACCCCTCCACTTT.